This is a list of T cell receptor beta chains from one sample in a study of blood T cell repertoires in COVID-19. Method: immunoSEQ multiplex PCR; TCRdb's copy keeps in-frame clones and lacks some. The sample records some 150,000 clones, 76% being singletons. The sequenced material came from peripheral blood. The receptors were gathered from a man between 60 and 75 years old with acute or convalescent COVID-19. Both conserved end residues are part of each CDR3. The D gene is left open where the match is weak. A clone size is listed for some rows: how often the clone was seen (once, few, many), or a class if it is expanded.

v_gene,d_gene,abundance,j_gene,CDR3aa,CDR3nt
TRBV19,TRBD1,NA,TRBJ1-4,CASSGQGKEKLFF,TGTGCCAGTAGTGGACAGGGAAAAGAAAAACTGTTTTTT
TRBV6-6,NA,few,TRBJ1-1,CASSYVAGNTEAFF,TGTGCCAGCAGTTATGTTGCAGGGAACACTGAAGCTTTCTTT
TRBV20-1,NA,NA,TRBJ2-7,CSASVRSYEQYF,TGCAGTGCTAGTGTCAGGTCCTACGAGCAGTACTTC
TRBV18,TRBD2,NA,TRBJ2-7,CASSRGLAGTYEQYF,TGTGCCAGCTCACGGGGACTAGCGGGAACCTACGAGCAGTACTTC
TRBV5-6,NA,NA,TRBJ2-1,CASSLVETHEQFF,TGTGCCAGCAGCTTGGTGGAGACGCATGAGCAGTTCTTC
TRBV28,TRBD2,NA,TRBJ2-2,CASSSHPPRGTSGNTGELFF,TGTGCCAGCAGTTCGCACCCCCCTCGAGGGACTAGCGGGAACACCGGGGAGCTGTTTTTT
TRBV4-1,NA,NA,TRBJ2-3,CASSQVGGHRTDTQYF,TGCGCCAGCAGCCAAGTTGGGGGCCATCGCACAGATACGCAGTATTTT
TRBV6-1,NA,NA,TRBJ2-7,CASSENLSYEQYF,TGTGCCAGCAGTGAAAACCTATCGTACGAGCAGTACTTC
TRBV5-1,NA,NA,TRBJ1-3,CASSPTNRFSGNTIYF,TGCGCCAGCAGCCCAACCAACAGATTCTCTGGAAACACCATATATTTT
TRBV6-2/TRBV6-3,TRBD2,many,TRBJ2-5,CASSYGTSYETQYF,TGTGCCAGCAGTTATGGGACTAGCTACGAGACCCAGTACTTC
TRBV10-1,NA,NA,TRBJ2-7,CAAGGGPRNEQYF,TGCGCCGCTGGGGGAGGCCCTCGGAACGAGCAGTACTTC
TRBV4-1,TRBD1,NA,TRBJ2-3,CASSQTTGLDTQYF,TGCGCCAGCAGCCAGACGACAGGGTTGGATACGCAGTATTTT
TRBV5-5,TRBD2,NA,TRBJ2-1,CASSLYMVAGSYNEQFF,TGTGCCAGCAGCTTGTATATGGTAGCGGGATCCTACAATGAGCAGTTCTTC
TRBV28,NA,once,TRBJ1-2,CASSPRQGRGYTF,TGTGCCAGCAGTCCCCGGCAGGGGCGGGGCTACACCTTC
TRBV7-2,TRBD2,NA,TRBJ2-3,CASSLSSGGLAGRQYF,TGTGCCAGCAGCTTAAGTTCGGGGGGGCTAGCGGGTCGACAGTATTTT
TRBV11-2,NA,NA,TRBJ2-1,CASSLGEMDNEQFF,TGTGCCAGCAGCTTAGGTGAGATGGACAATGAGCAGTTCTTC
TRBV5-1,NA,NA,TRBJ2-7,CASSIRESEQYF,TGCGCCAGCAGCATACGGGAAAGCGAGCAGTACTTC
TRBV2,TRBD1,few,TRBJ1-2,CASGQGNYGYTF,TGTGCCAGTGGACAGGGAAACTATGGCTACACCTTC
TRBV7-6,NA,NA,TRBJ2-7,CASSLGEGVREQYF,TGTGCCAGCAGCTTGGGGGAGGGGGTACGGGAGCAGTACTTC
TRBV2,NA,NA,TRBJ1-2,CASSEAGLNYGYTF,TGTGCCAGCAGTGAAGCTGGCCTGAACTATGGCTACACCTTC
TRBV6-1,TRBD2,NA,TRBJ2-5,CASSEDLGLAGVSETQYF,TGTGCCAGCAGTGAAGACCTCGGACTAGCGGGAGTCAGTGAGACCCAGTACTTC
TRBV5-1,TRBD1,NA,TRBJ2-2,CASSFGQGAGIEELFF,TGCGCCAGCAGCTTCGGACAGGGGGCCGGAATTGAGGAGCTGTTTTTT
TRBV5-5,NA,once,TRBJ2-2,CASSRTLQDTGELFF,TGTGCCAGCAGCAGGACCCTACAGGACACCGGGGAGCTGTTTTTT
TRBV3-1/TRBV3-2,TRBD1,NA,TRBJ1-2,CASSQGETGTGYTF,TGTGCCAGCAGCCAAGGTGAGACAGGGACTGGCTACACCTTC
TRBV18,NA,few,TRBJ2-1,CASSPPFRWRAVYNEQFF,TGTGCCAGCTCACCACCGTTTAGGTGGAGGGCCGTCTACAATGAGCAGTTCTTC
TRBV5-1,TRBD1,NA,TRBJ2-1,CASSLAGTDYNEQFF,TGCGCCAGCAGCTTGGCCGGGACAGACTACAATGAGCAGTTCTTC
TRBV30,NA,few,TRBJ2-7,CAWSVGQMYEQYF,TGTGCCTGGAGTGTTGGCCAGATGTACGAGCAGTACTTC
TRBV3-1/TRBV3-2,NA,NA,TRBJ1-6,CASSKTLSPLHF,TGTGCCAGCAGCAAGACTCTTTCACCCCTCCACTTT
TRBV6-5,TRBD2,NA,TRBJ2-1,CASSNAVSGNNEQFF,TGTGCCAGCAGTAATGCAGTTAGCGGGAACAATGAGCAGTTCTTC
TRBV19,NA,NA,TRBJ1-2,CASRAAGAIQNGGYTF,TGTGCCAGTAGGGCGGCAGGGGCAATCCAAAACGGTGGCTACACCTTC
TRBV5-4,TRBD1,NA,TRBJ2-2,CASSYGQGADGELFF,TGTGCCAGCAGCTACGGACAGGGGGCGGACGGGGAGCTGTTTTTT
TRBV19,TRBD1,NA,TRBJ2-5,CASSTQTGEGETQYF,TGTGCCAGTAGTACTCAGACAGGGGAAGGAGAGACCCAGTACTTC
TRBV4-1,TRBD2,NA,TRBJ2-7,CASSQGLAQTYEQYF,TGCGCCAGCAGCCAAGGACTAGCGCAGACCTACGAGCAGTACTTC
TRBV10-1,TRBD1,NA,TRBJ1-2,CASSESTGDGGYTF,TGCGCCAGCAGTGAGTCAACAGGGGATGGGGGCTACACCTTC
TRBV6-6,TRBD1,NA,TRBJ2-7,CASRPPGQGAGEQYF,TGTGCCAGCAGACCCCCGGGACAGGGGGCGGGGGAGCAGTACTTC
TRBV2,NA,NA,TRBJ2-7,CASRPTGGGVSYEQYF,TGTGCCAGCAGACCCACGGGGGGCGGGGTGTCCTACGAGCAGTACTTC
TRBV12-3/TRBV12-4,NA,NA,TRBJ2-4,CASKGVTKNIQYF,TGTGCCAGCAAGGGAGTGACCAAAAACATTCAGTACTTC
TRBV27,TRBD1,NA,TRBJ2-1,CASSRGDRNYNEQFF,TGTGCCAGCAGCCGAGGGGACAGGAATTACAATGAGCAGTTCTTC
TRBV4-2,TRBD2,NA,TRBJ2-7,CASSQATLAGADVGGYEQYF,TGTGCCAGCAGCCAAGCCACACTAGCGGGAGCCGACGTGGGTGGGTACGAGCAGTACTTC
TRBV29-1,TRBD1,few,TRBJ2-5,CSVDRGRETQYF,TGCAGCGTTGACAGGGGGCGTGAGACCCAGTACTTC
TRBV28,TRBD2,NA,TRBJ2-1,CASSFQTSGSLEQFF,TGTGCCAGCAGTTTCCAAACTAGCGGGAGCCTTGAGCAGTTCTTC